The 3 T cell receptor beta chains listed next were all sequenced from one sample in a study of cytomegalovirus exposure and HLA in healthy donors. PCR involved 60 Vbeta and 13 Jbeta primers. Clones were read by immunoSEQ multiplex PCR, and TCRdb kept only the in-frame ones, dropping some. The sample carries some 150,000 clones, 79% recorded once. The sequencing sample was made of PBMCs. These receptors all stem from a male donor in good health and CMV-seronegative.

This clone was seen a handful of times. The chain recombines TRBV5-6 with TRBJ2-7; possibly TRBD1 for D (6 bases). V lost 2 bases and J lost 4, with 7 bases in between. The CDR3 spans 12 residues. Germline CDR1 is SGHDT and CDR2 is YYEEEE. The chain's CDR3 is CASSFRGYEQYF. The DNA for the CDR3 is TGTGCCAGCAGCTTCAGGGGTTACGAGCAGTACTTC. The complete variable domain, with remaining parts taken from reference TRBV5-6 and TRBJ2-7, reads DAGVTQSPTHLIKTRGQQVTLRCSPKSGHDTVSWYQQALGQGPQFIFQYYEEEERQRGNFPDRFSGHQFPNYSSELNVNALLLGDSALYLCASSFRGYEQYFGPGTRLTVT.

The gene calls are TRBV10-3 and TRBJ2-1; possibly TRBD1 for D (5 bases). V was shortened by 9 bases and J by 7 bases, with 19 bases between the two germline ends. The CDR3 sequence is 14 residues long. Per germline, CDR1 ENHRY and CDR2 SYGVKD. The CDR3 spells CAISQGVRSNEQFF. For the CDR3, the DNA is TGTGCCATTAGTCAGGGTGTTAGGTCTAATGAGCAGTTCTTC.

The genes are TRBV11-2 and TRBJ2-1, with 12 bases aligning to TRBD2. The CDR3 runs to 15 residues. CDR1 is SGHAT and CDR2 is FQNNGV in the germline V gene. V was clipped by 5 bases and J by 4 bases; unmatched bases: 3. CDR3 sequence: CASSRTSGEYNEQFF. The CDR3 nucleotides are TGTGCCAGCAGCCGGACTAGCGGGGAGTACAATGAGCAGTTCTTC.